Below, one T cell receptor (beta chain) is given with its context. Antigen specificity is unknown. This record belongs to a study of cytomegalovirus exposure and HLA in healthy donors. Study-wide findings and caveats: The classifier reportedly diagnosed cytomegalovirus status with high specificity and sensitivity. Earlier findings revealed that most TCR beta V segments proved productive either about 87% or about 30% of the time. For TCR beta chains, V- and J-gene trimming was later linked to a missense DCLRE1C variant. Beyond CMV serostatus, there was no information to go on about immune exposure.

This CDR3 is built from 16 residues. Trimming removed 4 bases at V and 2 bases at J, with 15 bases between. Germline V lookup: CDR1 SNHLY, CDR2 FYNNEI. PCR primers comprised 60 Vbeta and 13 Jbeta primers. Data came from immunoSEQ multiplex PCR; TCRdb stores just in-frame clones and leaves some out. Of around 250,000 clones in the sample, nearly 95% are singletons; the top ten hold about 1.7%. This sequence originates from a girl aged 2-15 years in good health and CMV-seronegative. What was sequenced was PBMCs. The chain uses TRBV2 and TRBJ1-5; D call uncertain. Here the CDR3 DNA reads TGTGCCAGCAGTGGGACTGCTCGGACGGGCAATCAGCCCCAGCATTTT. Amino acid sequence: CASSGTARTGNQPQHF. Supplemented by reference TRBV2 and TRBJ1-5, the full variable domain reads EPEVTQTPSHQVTQMGQEVILRCVPISNHLYFYWYRQILGQKVEFLVSFYNNEISEKSEIFDDQFSVERPDGSNFTLKIRSTKLEDSAMYFCASSGTARTGNQPQHFGDGTRLSIL.